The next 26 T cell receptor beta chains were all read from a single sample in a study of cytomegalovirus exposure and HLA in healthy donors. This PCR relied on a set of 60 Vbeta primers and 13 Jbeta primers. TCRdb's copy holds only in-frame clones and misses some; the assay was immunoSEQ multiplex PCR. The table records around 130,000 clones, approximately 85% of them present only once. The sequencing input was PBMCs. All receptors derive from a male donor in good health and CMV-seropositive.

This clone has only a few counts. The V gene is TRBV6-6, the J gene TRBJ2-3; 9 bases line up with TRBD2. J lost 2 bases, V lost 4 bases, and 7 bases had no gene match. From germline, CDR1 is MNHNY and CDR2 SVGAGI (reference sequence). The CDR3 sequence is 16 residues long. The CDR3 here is CASSSTAGGITDTQYF. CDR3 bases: TGTGCCAGCAGTTCAACAGCGGGGGGAATCACAGATACGCAGTATTTT.

The CDR3 loop reads CASSERTGWGGYTF. The DNA of the CDR3 is TGCGCCAGCAGTGAGAGGACAGGGTGGGGTGGCTACACCTTC. The chain recombines TRBV10-1 with TRBJ1-2; 8 bases are a match to TRBD1. The CDR3 extends over 14 amino acids. With V trimmed by 2 bases and J by 7 bases, 6 bases remained unmatched. Germline CDR1 reads WNHNN; CDR2 reads SYGVQD (reference sequence).

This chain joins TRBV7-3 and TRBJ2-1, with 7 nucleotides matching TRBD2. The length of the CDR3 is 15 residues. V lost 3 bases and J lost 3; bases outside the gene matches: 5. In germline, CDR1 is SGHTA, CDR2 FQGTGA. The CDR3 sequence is CASSFGLADYNEQFF. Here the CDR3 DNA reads TGTGCCAGCAGCTTCGGGCTAGCGGACTACAATGAGCAGTTCTTC.

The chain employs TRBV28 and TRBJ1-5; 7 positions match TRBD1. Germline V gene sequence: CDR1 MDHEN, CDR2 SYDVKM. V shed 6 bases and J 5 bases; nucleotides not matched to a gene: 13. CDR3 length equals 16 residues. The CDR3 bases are TGTGCCAGCAGCCCCGGGGCGGGACAGACTTATCAGCCCCAGCATTTT. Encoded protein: CASSPGAGQTYQPQHF.

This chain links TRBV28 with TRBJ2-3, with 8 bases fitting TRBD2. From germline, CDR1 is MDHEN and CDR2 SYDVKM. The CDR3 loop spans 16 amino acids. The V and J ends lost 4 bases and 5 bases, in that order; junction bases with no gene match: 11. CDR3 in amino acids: CASSSPGTGGKDTQYF. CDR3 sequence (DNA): TGTGCCAGCAGTTCCCCCGGGACGGGAGGGAAAGATACGCAGTATTTT. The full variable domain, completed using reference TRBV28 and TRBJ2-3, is DVKVTQSSRYLVKRTGEKVFLECVQDMDHENMFWYRQDPGLGLRLIYFSYDVKMKEKGDIPEGYSVSREKKERFSLILESASTNQTSMYLCASSSPGTGGKDTQYFGPGTRLTVL.

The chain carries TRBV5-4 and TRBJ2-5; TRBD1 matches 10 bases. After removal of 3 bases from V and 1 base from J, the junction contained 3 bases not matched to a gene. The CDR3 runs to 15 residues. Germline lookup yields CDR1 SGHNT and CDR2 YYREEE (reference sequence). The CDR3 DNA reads TGTGCCAGCAGCTCCCGACAGGGGGCCCAAGAGACCCAGTACTTC. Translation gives CASSSRQGAQETQYF.

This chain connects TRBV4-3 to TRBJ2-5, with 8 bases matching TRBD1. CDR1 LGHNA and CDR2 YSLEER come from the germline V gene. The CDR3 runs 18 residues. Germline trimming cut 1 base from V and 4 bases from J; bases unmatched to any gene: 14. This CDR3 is CASSQGSFRTGKGETQYF. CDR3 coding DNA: TGCGCCAGCAGCCAAGGCTCTTTTAGGACAGGGAAAGGAGAGACCCAGTACTTC.

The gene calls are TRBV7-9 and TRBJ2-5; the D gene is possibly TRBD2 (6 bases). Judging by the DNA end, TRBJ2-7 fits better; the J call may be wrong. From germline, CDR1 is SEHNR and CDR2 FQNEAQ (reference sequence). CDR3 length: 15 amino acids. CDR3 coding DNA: TGTGCCAGCAGCTTAGCACGGGAGAGCTCCTACGAGCAGTACTTC. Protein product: CASSLARESSYEQYF.

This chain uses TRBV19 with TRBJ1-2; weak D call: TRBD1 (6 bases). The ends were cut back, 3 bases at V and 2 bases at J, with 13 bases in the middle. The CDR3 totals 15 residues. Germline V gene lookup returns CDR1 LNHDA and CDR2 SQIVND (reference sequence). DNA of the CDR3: TGTGCCAGTAGTATTGGGGGCGGAGAAAACTATGGCTACACCTTC. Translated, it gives CASSIGGGENYGYTF.

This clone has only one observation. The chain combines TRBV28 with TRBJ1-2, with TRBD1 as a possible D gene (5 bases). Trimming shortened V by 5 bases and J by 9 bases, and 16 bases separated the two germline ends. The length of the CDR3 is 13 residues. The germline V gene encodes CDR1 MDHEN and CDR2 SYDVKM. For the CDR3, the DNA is TGTGCCAGCAGTCTCGGGGGTCCGGGGAGCTACACCTTC. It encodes CASSLGGPGSYTF.

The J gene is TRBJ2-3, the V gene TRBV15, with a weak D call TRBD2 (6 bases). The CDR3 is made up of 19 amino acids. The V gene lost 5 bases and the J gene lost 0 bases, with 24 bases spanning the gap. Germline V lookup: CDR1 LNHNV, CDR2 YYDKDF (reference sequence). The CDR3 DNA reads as TGTGCCACCAGCGGACTCCTTCTAGCGAGGTTTGATAGCACAGATACGCAGTATTTT. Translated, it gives CATSGLLLARFDSTDTQYF.

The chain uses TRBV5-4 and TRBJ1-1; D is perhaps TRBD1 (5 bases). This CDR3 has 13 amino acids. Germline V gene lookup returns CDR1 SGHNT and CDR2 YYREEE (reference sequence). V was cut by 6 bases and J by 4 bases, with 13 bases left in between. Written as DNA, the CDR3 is TGTGCCAGCAACCAGGTGGGGGGCACTGAAGCTTTCTTT. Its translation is CASNQVGGTEAFF.

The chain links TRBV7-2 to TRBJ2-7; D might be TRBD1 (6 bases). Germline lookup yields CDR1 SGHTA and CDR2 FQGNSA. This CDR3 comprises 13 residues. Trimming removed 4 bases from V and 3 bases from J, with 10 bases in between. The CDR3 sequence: CASSYPTGYEQYF. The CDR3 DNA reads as TGTGCCAGCAGCTACCCGACAGGCTACGAGCAGTACTTC.

The CDR3 loop reads CSVEQRETQYF. The DNA of the CDR3 is TGCAGCGTTGAACAGAGGGAGACCCAGTACTTC. The V gene is TRBV29-1, the J gene TRBJ2-5; no firm D call. Trimming left V 2 bases short and J 5 bases short, with 6 bases between. Per germline, CDR1 SQVTM and CDR2 ANQGSEA. The CDR3 sequence is 11 residues long.

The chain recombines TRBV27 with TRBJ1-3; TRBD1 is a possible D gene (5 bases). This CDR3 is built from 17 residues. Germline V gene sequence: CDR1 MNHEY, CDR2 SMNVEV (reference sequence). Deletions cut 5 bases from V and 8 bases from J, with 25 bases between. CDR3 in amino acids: CASSPEPFNGGTDTIYF. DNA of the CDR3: TGTGCCAGCAGTCCCGAACCTTTCAACGGGGGGACGGACACCATATATTTT.

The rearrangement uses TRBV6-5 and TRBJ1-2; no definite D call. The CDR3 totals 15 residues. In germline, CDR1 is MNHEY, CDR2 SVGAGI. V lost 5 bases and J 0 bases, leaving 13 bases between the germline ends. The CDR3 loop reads CASSPTPPANYGYTF. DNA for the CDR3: TGTGCCAGCAGTCCTACTCCTCCGGCTAACTATGGCTACACCTTC.

The CDR3 nucleotides read TGTGCCAGCAGCTCTCGGACAGGGTACCAAGAGACCCAGTACTTC. Amino acids: CASSSRTGYQETQYF. The chain has TRBV7-8 and TRBJ2-5, with 8 bases that match TRBD1. The V gene's germline CDR1 is SGHVS and CDR2 FQNEAQ. This CDR3 has 15 amino acids. J lost 0 bases, V lost 4 bases, and 4 bases had no gene match.

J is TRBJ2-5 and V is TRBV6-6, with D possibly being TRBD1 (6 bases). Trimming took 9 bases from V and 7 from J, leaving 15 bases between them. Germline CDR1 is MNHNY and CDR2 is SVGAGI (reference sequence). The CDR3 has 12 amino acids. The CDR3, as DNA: TGTGCCAGTACTTGGGGGCCAGGGACCCAGTACTTC. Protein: CASTWGPGTQYF.

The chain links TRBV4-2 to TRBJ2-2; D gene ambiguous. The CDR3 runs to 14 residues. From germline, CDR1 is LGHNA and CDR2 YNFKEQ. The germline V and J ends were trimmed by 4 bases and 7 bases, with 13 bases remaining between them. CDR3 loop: CASSPAVHGGELFF. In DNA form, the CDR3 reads TGTGCCAGCAGCCCTGCAGTCCATGGCGGGGAGCTGTTTTTT.

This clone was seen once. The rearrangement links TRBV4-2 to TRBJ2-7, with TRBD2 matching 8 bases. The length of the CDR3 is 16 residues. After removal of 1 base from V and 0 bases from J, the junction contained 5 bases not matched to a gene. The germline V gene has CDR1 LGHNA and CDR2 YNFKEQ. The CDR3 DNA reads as TGTGCCAGCAGCCAAGGCATAGCGGGAAACTCCTACGAGCAGTACTTC. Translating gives CASSQGIAGNSYEQYF.

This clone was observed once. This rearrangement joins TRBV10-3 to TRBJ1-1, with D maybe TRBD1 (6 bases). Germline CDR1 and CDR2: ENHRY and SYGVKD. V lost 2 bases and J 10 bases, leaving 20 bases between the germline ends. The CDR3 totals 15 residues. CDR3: CAISETLQGPHPAFF. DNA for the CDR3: TGTGCCATCAGTGAGACACTCCAGGGGCCCCACCCAGCTTTCTTT.

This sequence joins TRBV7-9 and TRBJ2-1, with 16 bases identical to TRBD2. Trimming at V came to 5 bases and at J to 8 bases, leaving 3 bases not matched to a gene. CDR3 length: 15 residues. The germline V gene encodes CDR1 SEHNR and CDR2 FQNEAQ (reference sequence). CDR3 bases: TGTGCCAGCAGCGGGACTAGCGGGAGGGGGGATGAGCAGTTCTTC. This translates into CASSGTSGRGDEQFF.

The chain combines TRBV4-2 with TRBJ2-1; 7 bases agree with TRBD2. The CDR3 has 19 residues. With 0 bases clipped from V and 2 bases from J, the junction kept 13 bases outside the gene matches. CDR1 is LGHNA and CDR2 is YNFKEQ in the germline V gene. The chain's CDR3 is CASSQDRAGRNSPYNEQFF. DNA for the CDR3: TGTGCCAGCAGCCAAGATCGTGCCGGGAGGAATAGTCCCTACAATGAGCAGTTCTTC.

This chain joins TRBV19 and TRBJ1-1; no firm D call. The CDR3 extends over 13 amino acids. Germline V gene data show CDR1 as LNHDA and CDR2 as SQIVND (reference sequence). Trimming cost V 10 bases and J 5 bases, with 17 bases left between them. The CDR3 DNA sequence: TGTGCCACCCCAAGAGGATTACGAACTGAAGCTTTCTTT. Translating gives CATPRGLRTEAFF.

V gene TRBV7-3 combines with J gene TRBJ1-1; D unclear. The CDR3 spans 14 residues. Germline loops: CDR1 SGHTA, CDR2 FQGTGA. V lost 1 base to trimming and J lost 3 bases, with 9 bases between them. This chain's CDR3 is CASSLIGEDTEAFF. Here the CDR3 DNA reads TGTGCCAGCAGCTTAATTGGGGAGGACACTGAAGCTTTCTTT.

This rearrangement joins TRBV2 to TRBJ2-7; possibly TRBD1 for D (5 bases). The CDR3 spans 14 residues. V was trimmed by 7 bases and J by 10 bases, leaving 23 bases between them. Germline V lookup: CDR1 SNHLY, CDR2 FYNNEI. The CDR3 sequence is CASINSAGLTGQYF. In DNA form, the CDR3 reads TGTGCCAGCATTAATTCGGCTGGATTAACAGGACAGTACTTC.